This T cell receptor (beta chain) was documented in a study of vaccination and CD4 T cells after COVID-19. Study in general: Those taking part got two shots of either the BNT162b2 or the mRNA-1273 vaccine. Median time from second vaccine dose to sampling was roughly 72 days (14 to 241).

The assay that was used to sequence DNA from cultured CD4+ T cells was the Oncomine TCR Beta short-read assay. Genomic DNA was isolated from CD4+ T cells that had been cultured. TCRdb called the PCR reads again in MiXCR, with one record for every CDR3 protein. The profile shows some 10,000 distinct CDR3 sequences, 30% to 40% of them singletons. Indicated treatment: 10-day PBMC culture with coronavirus spike peptide pools or control peptides (ViraFEST assay). CD4+ T cells of the unexposed donor were collected before the COVID-19 pandemic (2011-2018). Using peptide pools, antigen-specific T cells were expanded in ViraFEST before TCRs were sequenced. In this sample, this clonotype turned up a few times. The target antigen is unknown. V gave up 4 bases and J gave up 3 bases, with 7 bases separating them. Germline V gene lookup returns CDR1 DFQATT and CDR2 SNEGSKA (reference sequence). The CDR3 spans 12 residues.

Sequencing was carried out using CD4+ T cells from blood, cultured in vitro. The receptor was isolated from a human donor in good health. This rearrangement joins TRBV20-1 to TRBJ2-4; D gene unclear. The CDR3 here is CSATDNKNIQYF. The CDR3 bases are TGCAGTGCTACAGACAACAAAAACATTCAGTACTTC.